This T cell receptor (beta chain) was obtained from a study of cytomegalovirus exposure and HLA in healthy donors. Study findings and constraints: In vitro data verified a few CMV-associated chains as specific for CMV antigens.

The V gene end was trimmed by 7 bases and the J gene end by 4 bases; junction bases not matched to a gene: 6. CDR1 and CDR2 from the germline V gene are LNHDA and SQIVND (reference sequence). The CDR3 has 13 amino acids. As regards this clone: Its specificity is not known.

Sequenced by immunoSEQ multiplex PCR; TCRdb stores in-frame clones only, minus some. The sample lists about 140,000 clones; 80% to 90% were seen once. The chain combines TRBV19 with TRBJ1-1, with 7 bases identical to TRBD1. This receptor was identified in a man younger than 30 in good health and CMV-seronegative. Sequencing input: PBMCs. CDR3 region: CASTVQGSTEAFF. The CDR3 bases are TGTGCCAGTACCGTACAGGGGTCCACTGAAGCTTTCTTT.